This T cell receptor beta chain is drawn from a study of human T cells and chemical hapten exposure. About the research overall: Per-sample TCR yield variation was attributed mainly to small pooled library volume differences.

This clonotype was seen a handful of times. The antigen is unknown. From germline, CDR1 is SGHTA and CDR2 FQGTGA. The CDR3 runs 16 residues. Trimming took off 3 bases at V and 6 bases at J, with 19 bases between the two ends. TCRdb reprocessed the RACE reads via MiXCR and lists one record per CDR3 protein. Here the sample spans about 270,000 distinct CDR3 sequences, 7.7% being singletons. Time point of the sample: pre-sensitization, week 0. Treatment defined: therapeutic diphenylcyclopropenone sensitization with weekly scalp DPC. Phlebotomy was performed prior to application of every patch test. Alopecia patients, 18 to 70 years old and DPC-suitable, served as donors. Findings and limits, study-wide: Donors' alopecia may make their immune response differ from healthy people's.

Sample: whole blood, taken in connection with sensitization to the hapten diphenylcyclopropenone (DPC). The V and J genes are TRBV7-3 and TRBJ2-3, with unresolved D. This sequence originates from a man aged 18-30 years with alopecia areata. Some clones in this sample may be carry-over from other donors' samples. The CDR3 loop is CASSFPGRNMRDTQYF. CDR3 DNA: TGTGCCAGCAGCTTCCCCGGACGGAATATGCGGGATACGCAGTATTTT.